The text below deals with one T cell receptor beta chain. V gave up 3 bases and J gave up 3 bases; unmatched junction bases: 5. Germline CDR1 LGHNA, CDR2 YNFKEQ. This CDR3 is built from 14 residues. These data belong to a study of blood T cell repertoires in COVID-19. Sequencing was performed with immunoSEQ multiplex PCR; in TCRdb, only in-frame clones are kept and a portion is missing. The repertoire holds roughly 39,000 clones, with roughly nine tenths as singletons. The sequence came from a man younger than 45 with active or convalescent COVID-19. V gene TRBV4-2 combines with J gene TRBJ2-7; 7 bases are shared with TRBD1. Sequencing was done on a sample of peripheral blood. CDR3 region: CASSHLTGNYEQYF. In DNA, the CDR3 is TGTGCCAGCAGCCACCTGACAGGGAACTACGAGCAGTACTTC.